This T cell receptor beta chain was captured in a study of T cell responses to AZD1222 COVID-19 vaccine. Study-wide points: Baseline testing showed seropositivity in only a handful of AZD1222 recipients. Clonal diversity was possibly underestimated; the donors were predominantly white British and more often female.

This CDR3 comprises 14 residues. The V end lost 3 bases, the J end lost 3 bases, and 12 bases lay between the germline ends. Germline assignment: CDR1 SGHTA and CDR2 FQGNSA. This clone was seen only a few times. As yet, its antigen is unknown. Data came from immunoSEQ multiplex PCR; TCRdb stores just in-frame clones and leaves some out. Of about 140,000 clones in the sample, 88% were seen once. The chain uses TRBV7-2 and TRBJ2-7; D ambiguous. Sample: peripheral blood, taken on day 0 of AZD1222 vaccination. The receptor's source is an adult in good health. The CDR3 DNA reads as TGTGCCAGCAGCTTTTTGACGGAAGGCTACGAGCAGTACTTC. Its translation is CASSFLTEGYEQYF.